Below, 26 T cell receptor beta chains from the same sample are listed, as sequenced in a study of T cell repertoires in cytomegalovirus infection (dated by TCRdb to the late 2010s). Sequenced using an Illumina HiSeq 1500. In TCRdb, the public reads were trimmed at Q25 with fastp and aligned with MiXCR, with productive beta chains retained. Duplicate CDR3 protein sequences are folded into a single record with the most common DNA and genes. Across this sample there are 680,000 or so distinct CDR3 sequences, with 35% seen only once. Together, the top ten hold around 3% of the sample. The specimen sequenced was PBMCs. The source is a human donor in good health (CMV status not recorded). Some clones in this sample may be carry-over from other donors' samples.

The rearrangement uses TRBV12-3 or TRBV12-4 and TRBJ2-1, with 7 nucleotides matching TRBD1. V lost 6 bases and J lost 2; bases outside the gene matches: 7. The CDR3 spans 15 residues. The CDR3 protein is CASRVTGDPYNEQFF. The CDR3 nucleotides are TGTGCCAGCAGGGTAACAGGGGACCCCTACAATGAGCAGTTCTTC.

In its sample, this clonotype was seen many times. This chain joins TRBV7-2 and TRBJ1-2; 8 bases match TRBD1. V shed 1 base and J 2 bases; nucleotides not matched to a gene: 6. CDR3 size: 16 residues. In germline, CDR1 is SGHTA, CDR2 FQGNSA. The CDR3 spells CASSLVGRTGNYGYTF. The DNA of the CDR3 is TGTGCCAGCAGCTTAGTAGGGAGGACAGGGAACTATGGCTACACCTTC.

The gene calls are TRBV19 and TRBJ1-2; no reliable D call. The germline V gene encodes CDR1 LNHDA and CDR2 SQIVND (reference sequence). V lost 6 bases and J lost 2, with 16 bases in between. This CDR3 comprises 15 residues. CDR3 loop: CASSPSVSLNYGYTF. CDR3 DNA: TGTGCCAGTAGCCCCAGCGTTTCACTGAACTATGGCTACACCTTC.

This clonotype has at least ten counts. The chain couples TRBV10-3 to TRBJ2-6; no reliable D call. This CDR3 comprises 14 residues. Between the trimmed V and J ends, which lost 10 bases and 1 base, there was a span of 11 bases. From germline, CDR1 is ENHRY and CDR2 SYGVKD. The CDR3: CATRVGSGANVLTF. The DNA of the CDR3 is TGTGCCACCCGCGTCGGTTCTGGGGCCAACGTCCTGACTTTC.

This clonotype was observed a handful of times. The gene calls are TRBV2 and TRBJ2-7; D is unclear. CDR3 length: 13 residues. Trimming pared 4 bases from V and 3 bases from J, leaving 10 bases between. Germline CDR1 SNHLY, CDR2 FYNNEI. The CDR3 DNA is TGTGCCAGCAGTGTCGCTGTCTACTACGAGCAGTACTTC. This encodes CASSVAVYYEQYF. The full variable domain, in which reference TRBV2 and TRBJ2-7 provide the parts outside the CDR3, is EPEVTQTPSHQVTQMGQEVILRCVPISNHLYFYWYRQILGQKVEFLVSFYNNEISEKSEIFDDQFSVERPDGSNFTLKIRSTKLEDSAMYFCASSVAVYYEQYFGPGTRLTVT.

This clonotype was recorded a few times. The chain employs TRBV5-1 and TRBJ2-1; 7 bases are shared with TRBD1. V gave up 5 bases and J gave up 2 bases; unmatched junction bases: 7. Per germline, CDR1 SGHRS and CDR2 YFSETQ. There are 15 residues in the CDR3. Written as DNA, the CDR3 is TGCGCCAGCAGACCTACAGGGGCTACCTACAATGAGCAGTTCTTC. Encoded protein: CASRPTGATYNEQFF.

This clonotype was recorded at least ten times. The gene calls are TRBV7-8 and TRBJ1-6; D is ambiguous. This CDR3 has 13 residues. Trimming took 2 bases from V and 10 from J, leaving 9 bases between them. Germline-derived CDR1 and CDR2 are SGHVS and FQNEAQ. In DNA form, the CDR3 reads TGTGCCAGCAGCTTACCCCCGGGGTCACCCCTCCACTTT. It specifies CASSLPPGSPLHF.

Points on this clonotype: One base away lies a much larger clone, so this may be a sequencing read error. Likely a read error: the CDR3 ends without its conserved phenylalanine or tryptophan. This chain links TRBV7-2 with TRBJ2-7; D gene ambiguous. Trimming removed 5 bases at V and 3 bases at J, with 11 bases between. This CDR3 has 13 amino acids. Germline-derived CDR1 and CDR2 are SGHTA and FQGNSA. The DNA for the CDR3 is TGTGCCAGCAGCCAATTTTCAGGCTACGAGCAGTACTTA. It translates to CASSQFSGYEQYL.

This chain links TRBV4-2 with TRBJ2-3, with 14 bases lining up with TRBD2. The CDR3 length is 19 residues. Germline assignment: CDR1 LGHNA and CDR2 YNFKEQ. Germline trimming cut 2 bases from V and 0 bases from J; bases unmatched to any gene: 7. The CDR3 sequence: CASSQMTSGGAGSTDTQYF. The CDR3 nucleotides read TGTGCCAGCAGCCAAATGACTAGCGGGGGGGCAGGTAGCACAGATACGCAGTATTTT.

J is TRBJ2-1 and V is TRBV30; 7 nucleotides agree with TRBD1. Per germline, CDR1 GTSNPN and CDR2 SVGIG (reference sequence). The CDR3 sequence is 15 residues long. V was pared by 4 bases and J by 4 bases, with 10 bases of the junction left unmatched. CDR3 nucleotide sequence: TGTGCCTGGACTTACAGGGGTGTCGGGTACAATGAGCAGTTCTTC. Protein: CAWTYRGVGYNEQFF.

This clonotype was counted between two and nine times. This chain connects TRBV6-1 to TRBJ2-5, with no clear D. V was clipped by 5 bases and J by 3 bases, with 10 bases between them. The CDR3 contains 13 residues. The germline CDR1 and CDR2 sequences are MNHNS and SASEGT. This CDR3 reads CASSYGRKETQYF. The CDR3 coding sequence is TGTGCCAGCAGTTATGGACGAAAAGAGACCCAGTACTTC.

The V call is TRBV28, the J call TRBJ2-5; D is unclear. Germline V lookup: CDR1 MDHEN, CDR2 SYDVKM. V was pared by 2 bases and J by 5 bases, with 12 bases between. The CDR3 contains 14 residues. The CDR3 loop is CASSLNIDFETQYF. The CDR3 region has the DNA TGTGCCAGCAGTTTAAACATAGATTTTGAGACCCAGTACTTC.

V gene TRBV2 combines with J gene TRBJ2-7, with D tentatively TRBD1 (7 bases). Germline loops: CDR1 SNHLY, CDR2 FYNNEI. This CDR3 is built from 17 residues. Trimming stripped 0 bases from V and 6 bases from J, with 21 bases between. CDR3 nucleotide sequence: TGTGCCAGCAGTGAAGCGCTAGGGGACAGAGGGAGGTTCGAGCAGTACTTC. Its protein is CASSEALGDRGRFEQYF.

This clonotype was detected only a few times. The chain has TRBV6-6 and TRBJ2-7; no firm D call. V was cut by 2 bases and J by 2 bases, with 4 bases left in between. Germline assignment: CDR1 MNHNY and CDR2 SVGAGI (reference sequence). The CDR3 length is 12 residues. The CDR3, as DNA: TGTGCCAGCAGTTACACCCCCTACGAGCAGTACTTC. This codes for CASSYTPYEQYF.

The gene calls are TRBV6-4 and TRBJ1-2, with a weak D call TRBD1 (5 bases). This CDR3 spans 16 amino acids. The V end was cut by 8 bases, the J end by 4 bases, with 23 bases between. Germline V gives CDR1 MRHNA, CDR2 SNTAGT. The CDR3 DNA reads TGTGCCAGCCGGCGGGGCGAGACCGACTCATCCTATGGCTACACCTTC. It encodes CASRRGETDSSYGYTF.

The chain carries TRBV19 and TRBJ1-5; 7 positions match TRBD1. The J segment lost 7 bases and the V segment lost 7 bases, leaving 10 bases of the junction unmatched. Germline CDR1 is LNHDA and CDR2 is SQIVND (reference sequence). The CDR3 runs 14 residues. CDR3 coding DNA: TGTGCCAGTACCAAAGACAGGGTCGGGCAGCCCCAGCATTTT. It yields the protein CASTKDRVGQPQHF. The entire variable domain, with the rest obtained from reference TRBV19 and TRBJ1-5, is as follows: DGGITQSPKYLFRKEGQNVTLSCEQNLNHDAMYWYRQDPGQGLRLIYYSQIVNDFQKGDIAEGYSVSREKKESFPLTVTSAQKNPTAFYLCASTKDRVGQPQHFGDGTRLSIL.

The rearrangement joins TRBV7-6 to TRBJ1-4; D remains ambiguous. This CDR3 is built from 13 residues. Germline loops: CDR1 SGHVS, CDR2 FNYEAQ. With 3 bases removed from V and 8 bases from J, the gap between germline ends came to 10 bases. The CDR3 spells CASSLLRVEKLFF. As DNA, the CDR3 is TGTGCCAGCAGCTTGCTCCGGGTGGAAAAACTGTTTTTT. Looking up the rest from reference TRBV7-6 and TRBJ1-4 gives the full variable domain: GAGVSQSPRYKVTKRGQDVALRCDPISGHVSLYWYRQALGQGPEFLTYFNYEAQQDKSGLPNDRFSAERPEGSISTLTIQRTEQRDSAMYRCASSLLRVEKLFFGSGTQLSVL.

The genes are TRBV19 and TRBJ2-7; 8 bases are a match to TRBD1. Germline assignment: CDR1 LNHDA and CDR2 SQIVND (reference sequence). The CDR3 consists of 14 residues. After removal of 5 bases from V and 3 bases from J, the junction contained 6 bases not matched to a gene. This chain's CDR3 is CASSVAQGGYEQYF. CDR3 nucleotides: TGTGCCAGTAGTGTGGCACAGGGGGGCTACGAGCAGTACTTC.

The chain combines TRBV28 with TRBJ2-7, with 8 bases fitting TRBD1. J was trimmed by 3 bases and V by 6 bases; bases with no gene match: 7. CDR1 and CDR2 (germline): MDHEN, SYDVKM. The CDR3 is made up of 14 amino acids. CDR3 sequence: CASRGTGTGYEQYF. The CDR3 DNA is TGTGCCAGCAGAGGTACCGGGACAGGCTACGAGCAGTACTTC.

The CDR3 protein is CASSGRDRLYEQYF. The CDR3 bases are TGTGCCAGCAGTGGCCGGGACCGACTCTACGAGCAGTACTTC. The chain carries TRBV2 and TRBJ2-7; D possibly uses TRBD1 or TRBD2 (5 bases each). The CDR3 contains 14 residues. The germline CDR1 and CDR2 sequences are SNHLY and FYNNEI. Trimming took off 4 bases at V and 3 bases at J, with 13 bases between the two ends. Variable domain in full (rest from reference TRBV2 and TRBJ2-7): EPEVTQTPSHQVTQMGQEVILRCVPISNHLYFYWYRQILGQKVEFLVSFYNNEISEKSEIFDDQFSVERPDGSNFTLKIRSTKLEDSAMYFCASSGRDRLYEQYFGPGTRLTVT.

The chain uses TRBV12-3 or TRBV12-4 and TRBJ2-7; unclear D gene. V was pared by 2 bases and J by 2 bases, with 7 bases between. This CDR3 is built from 13 residues. The CDR3 region is CASSLSTTYEQYF. Here the CDR3 DNA reads TGTGCCAGCAGTTTAAGCACGACCTACGAGCAGTACTTC.

The V gene is TRBV4-3, the J gene TRBJ2-3; the D gene is possibly TRBD1 (6 bases). Trimming took 4 bases from V and 10 from J, leaving 12 bases between them. The CDR3 sequence is 12 residues long. Germline assignment: CDR1 LGHNA and CDR2 YSLEER. The CDR3 region has the DNA TGCGCCAGCAGCCTCCAAGGGGGATCGCAGTATTTT. This sequence encodes CASSLQGGSQYF.

The chain uses TRBV7-6 and TRBJ1-5; a weak D match, TRBD1 (5 bases). The germline V gene encodes CDR1 SGHVS and CDR2 FNYEAQ. Trimming left V 0 bases short and J 5 bases short, with 11 bases between. This CDR3 region has 15 residues. CDR3 coding DNA: TGTGCCAGCAGCTTAGCTGGGCCCAGGGATCAGCCCCAGCATTTT. Its protein product is CASSLAGPRDQPQHF.

The V and J genes are TRBV5-1 and TRBJ2-5; D is uncertain. V was clipped by 2 bases and J by 5 bases, with 16 bases between them. The germline V gene has CDR1 SGHRS and CDR2 YFSETQ. This CDR3 comprises 15 residues. This CDR3 reads CASSFGKVGMETQYF. The CDR3 coding sequence is TGCGCCAGCAGCTTTGGAAAAGTCGGTATGGAGACCCAGTACTTC.

About this clonotype: The junction does not match germline at one end; this may be a read error. This chain links TRBV11-2 with TRBJ2-3, with TRBD2 matching 7 bases. CDR1 and CDR2 (germline): SGHAT, FQNNGV. The CDR3 contains 16 residues. The CDR3 DNA reads TGTGCCAGCAGCCCACTAGGGGACTACCGCACAAATACGCAGTATTTT. Amino acids: CASSPLGDYRTNTQYF.

Ten or more counts support this clonotype. The chain uses TRBV12-3 or TRBV12-4 and TRBJ2-7; D unresolved. The CDR3 has 13 amino acids. V lost 1 base and J lost 0, with 4 bases in between. This CDR3 is CASSLEASYEQYF. In nucleotides, the CDR3 is TGTGCCAGCAGTTTAGAGGCCTCCTACGAGCAGTACTTC.